This TCR beta chain came from a study of OX40 agonist ivuxolimab in advanced cancers. For the study at large: Patients took ivuxolimab, an agonistic anti-OX40 (CD134) antibody.

The CDR3 consists of 19 residues. Trimming stripped 2 bases from V and 2 bases from J, with 21 bases between. Germline CDR1 reads LNHNV; CDR2 reads YYDKDF (reference sequence). Method: immunoSEQ multiplex PCR; TCRdb's copy keeps in-frame clones and lacks some. The sample lists about 95,000 clones; roughly nine tenths were seen once. Concerning this clone itself: As yet, its antigen is unknown.

Study-wide results and caveats: CD4+ and CD8+ blood T cells expanded clonally by week 6 at 0.1 to 3.0 mg/kg. Antigen targets of the expanded peripheral T cells went undetermined. The study found that CD8+ T cells averaged more expanded clones than CD4+.

The chain couples TRBV15 to TRBJ1-4, with D tentatively TRBD1 (5 bases). The sample in question was CD4+ or CD8+ T cells sorted from blood, obtained in a trial of the OX40 agonist ivuxolimab. This sequence was found in an adult with an advanced solid tumor such as melanoma, head and neck, liver or kidney cancer. The CDR3 spells CATSRNMLGRGATNEKLFF. The CDR3 nucleotides are TGTGCCACCAGCAGAAATATGTTGGGGAGGGGTGCGACTAATGAAAAACTGTTTTTT.